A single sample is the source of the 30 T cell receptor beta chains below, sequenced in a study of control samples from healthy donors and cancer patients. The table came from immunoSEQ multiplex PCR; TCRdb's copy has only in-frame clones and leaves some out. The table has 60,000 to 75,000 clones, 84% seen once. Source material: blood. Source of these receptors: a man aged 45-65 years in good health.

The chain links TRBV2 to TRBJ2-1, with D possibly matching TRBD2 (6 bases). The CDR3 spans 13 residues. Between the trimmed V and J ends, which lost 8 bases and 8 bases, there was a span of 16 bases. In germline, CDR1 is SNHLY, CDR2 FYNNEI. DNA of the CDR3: TGTGCCAGCGAGGCGCCGGGGGTGGATGAGCAGTTCTTC. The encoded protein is CASEAPGVDEQFF.

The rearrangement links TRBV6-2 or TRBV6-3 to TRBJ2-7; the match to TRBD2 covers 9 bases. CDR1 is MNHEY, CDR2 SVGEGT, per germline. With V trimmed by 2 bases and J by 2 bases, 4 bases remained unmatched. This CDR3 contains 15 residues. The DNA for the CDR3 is TGTGCCAGCAGTTACGAGCCTAGCGGGGCCTACGAGCAGTACTTC. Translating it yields CASSYEPSGAYEQYF.

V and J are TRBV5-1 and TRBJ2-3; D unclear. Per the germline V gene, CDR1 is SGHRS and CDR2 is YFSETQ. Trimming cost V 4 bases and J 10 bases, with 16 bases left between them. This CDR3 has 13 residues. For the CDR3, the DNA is TGCGCCAGCAGCGCCCGGACGGCAGTTGCGCAGTATTTT. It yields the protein CASSARTAVAQYF.

The CDR3 DNA follows: TGTGCCTGGAATGGACAGTCCCCCTGGGCCAACGTCCTGACTTTC. This translates into CAWNGQSPWANVLTF. The chain links TRBV30 to TRBJ2-6; D might be TRBD1 (6 bases). This CDR3 region has 15 residues. Trimming removed 4 bases at V and 5 bases at J, with 15 bases between. Germline-derived CDR1 and CDR2 are GTSNPN and SVGIG (reference sequence).

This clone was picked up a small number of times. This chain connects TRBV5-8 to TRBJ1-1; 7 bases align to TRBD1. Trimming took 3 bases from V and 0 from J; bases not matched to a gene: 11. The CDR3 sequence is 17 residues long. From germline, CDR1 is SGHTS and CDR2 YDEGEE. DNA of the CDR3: TGTGCCAGCAGCTCGTCGGGACAGAGGATTTTGAACACTGAAGCTTTCTTT. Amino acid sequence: CASSSSGQRILNTEAFF.

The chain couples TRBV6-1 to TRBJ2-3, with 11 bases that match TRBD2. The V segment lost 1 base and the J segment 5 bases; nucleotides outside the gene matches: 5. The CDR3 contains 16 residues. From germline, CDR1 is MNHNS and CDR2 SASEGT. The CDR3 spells CASSEVAGGVQDTQYF. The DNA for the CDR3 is TGTGCCAGCAGTGAAGTAGCGGGGGGGGTGCAAGATACGCAGTATTTT.

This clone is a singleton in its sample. The CDR3 DNA is TGTGCCAGCAGCCAAGAAGGATGGCGGGGGGGCCCCGGGGAGCTGTTTTTT. It codes for CASSQEGWRGGPGELFF. The rearrangement links TRBV4-2 to TRBJ2-2, with TRBD2 identical over 9 bases. Trimming cost V 0 bases and J 6 bases; bases outside gene matches: 8. CDR1 is LGHNA, CDR2 YNFKEQ, per germline. The CDR3 covers 17 residues.

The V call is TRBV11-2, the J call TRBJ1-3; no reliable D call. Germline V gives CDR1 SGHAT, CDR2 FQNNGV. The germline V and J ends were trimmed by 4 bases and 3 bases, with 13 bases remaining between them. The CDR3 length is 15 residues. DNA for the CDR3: TGTGCCAGCAGCTCGACATGGACGGGTGGAAACACCATATATTTT. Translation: CASSSTWTGGNTIYF. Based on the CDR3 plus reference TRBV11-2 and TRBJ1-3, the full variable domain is EAGVAQSPRYKIIEKRQSVAFWCNPISGHATLYWYQQILGQGPKLLIQFQNNGVVDDSQLPKDRFSAERLKGVDSTLKIQPAKLEDSAVYLCASSSTWTGGNTIYFGEGSWLTVV.

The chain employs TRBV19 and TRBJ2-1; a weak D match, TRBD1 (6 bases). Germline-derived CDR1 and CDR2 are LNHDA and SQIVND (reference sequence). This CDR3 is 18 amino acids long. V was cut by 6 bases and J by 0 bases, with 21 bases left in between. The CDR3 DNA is TGTGCCAGTAGCCTGACAGGTCCAGGGGAGAGCTCCTACAATGAGCAGTTCTTC. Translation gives CASSLTGPGESSYNEQFF.

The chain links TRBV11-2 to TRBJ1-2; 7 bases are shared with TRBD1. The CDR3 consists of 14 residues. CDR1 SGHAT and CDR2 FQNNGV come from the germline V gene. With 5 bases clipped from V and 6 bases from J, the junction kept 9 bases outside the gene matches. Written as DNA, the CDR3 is TGTGCCAGCAGCCCCATGGCGACAGGGAATGGCTACACCTTC. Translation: CASSPMATGNGYTF.

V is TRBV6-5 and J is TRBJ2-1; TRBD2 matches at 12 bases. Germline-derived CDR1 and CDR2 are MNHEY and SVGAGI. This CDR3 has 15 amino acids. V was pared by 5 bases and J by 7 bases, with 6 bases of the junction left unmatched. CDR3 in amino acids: CASSPGLAGMNEQFF. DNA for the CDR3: TGTGCCAGCAGTCCTGGACTAGCGGGGATGAATGAGCAGTTCTTC.

The CDR3, as DNA: TGTGCCAGCAAAGGACAGGGAAATGAAAAACTGTTTTTT. Its translation: CASKGQGNEKLFF. The rearrangement uses TRBV27 and TRBJ1-4; TRBD1 matches at 8 bases. V was clipped by 7 bases and J by 5 bases; unmatched bases: 3. The CDR3 totals 13 residues. The germline V gene has CDR1 MNHEY and CDR2 SMNVEV (reference sequence). The variable domain in full, with the rest retrieved from reference TRBV27 and TRBJ1-4, is EAQVTQNPRYLITVTGKKLTVTCSQNMNHEYMSWYRQDPGLGLRQIYYSMNVEVTDKGDVPEGYKVSRKEKRNFPLILESPSPNQTSLYFCASKGQGNEKLFFGSGTQLSVL.

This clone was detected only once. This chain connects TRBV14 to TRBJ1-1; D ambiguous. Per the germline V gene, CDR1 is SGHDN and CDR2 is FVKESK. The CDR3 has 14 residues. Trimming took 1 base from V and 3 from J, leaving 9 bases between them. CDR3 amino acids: CASSQVRSYTEAFF. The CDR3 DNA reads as TGTGCCAGCAGCCAAGTGCGGAGCTACACTGAAGCTTTCTTT.

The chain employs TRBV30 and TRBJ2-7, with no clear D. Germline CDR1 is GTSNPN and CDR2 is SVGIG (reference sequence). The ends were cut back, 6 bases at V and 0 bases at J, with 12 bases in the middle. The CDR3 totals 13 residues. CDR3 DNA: TGTGCCTGTCCCCGGGTCAACTCCTACGAGCAGTACTTC. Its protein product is CACPRVNSYEQYF.

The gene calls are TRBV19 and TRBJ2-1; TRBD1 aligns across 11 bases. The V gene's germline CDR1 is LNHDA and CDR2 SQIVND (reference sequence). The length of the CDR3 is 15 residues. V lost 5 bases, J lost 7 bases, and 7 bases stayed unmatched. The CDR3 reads CASSPWTGGGNEQFF. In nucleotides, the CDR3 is TGTGCCAGTAGTCCCTGGACAGGGGGCGGAAATGAGCAGTTCTTC.

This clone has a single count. CDR3 amino acids: CASGLTGVFFEQYF. CDR3 in DNA: TGTGCTAGTGGTTTGACAGGGGTGTTCTTCGAGCAGTACTTC. V is TRBV12-5 and J is TRBJ2-7; TRBD1 matches 7 bases. The CDR3 contains 14 residues. From germline, CDR1 is LGHNT and CDR2 FRNRAP. The V gene end was trimmed by 2 bases and the J gene end by 6 bases; junction bases not matched to a gene: 7.

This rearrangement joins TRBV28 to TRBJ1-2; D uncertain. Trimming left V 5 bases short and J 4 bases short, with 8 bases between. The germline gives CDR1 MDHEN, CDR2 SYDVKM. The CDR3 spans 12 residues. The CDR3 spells CASSPLGYGYTF. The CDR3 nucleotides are TGTGCCAGCAGTCCGCTGGGCTATGGCTACACCTTC.

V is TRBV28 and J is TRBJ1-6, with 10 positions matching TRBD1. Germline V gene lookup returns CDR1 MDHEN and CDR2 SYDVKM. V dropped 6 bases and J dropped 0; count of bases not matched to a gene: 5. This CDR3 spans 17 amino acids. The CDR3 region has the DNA TGTGCCAGCAGATCCGGACAGGGGGGCTCCTATAATTCACCCCTCCACTTT. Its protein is CASRSGQGGSYNSPLHF.

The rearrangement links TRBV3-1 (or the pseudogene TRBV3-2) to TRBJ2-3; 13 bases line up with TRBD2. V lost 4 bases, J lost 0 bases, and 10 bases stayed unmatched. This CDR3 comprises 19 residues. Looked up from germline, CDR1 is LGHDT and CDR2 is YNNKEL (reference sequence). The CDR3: CASSPGTSGARASTDTQYF. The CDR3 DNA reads TGTGCCAGCAGCCCGGGGACTAGCGGGGCCCGTGCTAGCACAGATACGCAGTATTTT.

CDR3 protein: CASSLRWANEKLFF. The CDR3, as DNA: TGTGCCAGCAGCCTGCGGTGGGCTAATGAAAAACTGTTTTTT. The rearrangement uses TRBV4-2 and TRBJ1-4, with no clear D. Germline values: CDR1 LGHNA, CDR2 YNFKEQ. Trimming removed 4 bases at V and 3 bases at J, with 9 bases between. This CDR3 has 14 amino acids.

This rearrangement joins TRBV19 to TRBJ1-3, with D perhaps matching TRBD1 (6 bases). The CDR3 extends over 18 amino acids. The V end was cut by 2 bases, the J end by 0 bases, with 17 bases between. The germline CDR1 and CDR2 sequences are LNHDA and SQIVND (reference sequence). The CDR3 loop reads CASSIFQQGPYSGNTIYF. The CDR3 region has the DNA TGTGCCAGTAGTATATTTCAACAGGGCCCTTACTCTGGAAACACCATATATTTT.

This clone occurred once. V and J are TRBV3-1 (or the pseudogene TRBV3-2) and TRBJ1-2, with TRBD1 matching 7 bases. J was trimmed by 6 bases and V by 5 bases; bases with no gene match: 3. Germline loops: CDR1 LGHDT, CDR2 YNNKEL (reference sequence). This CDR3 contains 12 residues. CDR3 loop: CASSWQGDGYTF. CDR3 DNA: TGTGCCAGCAGCTGGCAGGGGGATGGCTACACCTTC.

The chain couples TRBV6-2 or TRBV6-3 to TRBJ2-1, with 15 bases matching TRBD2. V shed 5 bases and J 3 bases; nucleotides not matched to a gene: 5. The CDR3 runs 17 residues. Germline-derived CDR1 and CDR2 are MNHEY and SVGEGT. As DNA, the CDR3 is TGTGCCAGCAGTGACGGGACTAGCGGGAGGAGCTACAATGAGCAGTTCTTC. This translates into CASSDGTSGRSYNEQFF.

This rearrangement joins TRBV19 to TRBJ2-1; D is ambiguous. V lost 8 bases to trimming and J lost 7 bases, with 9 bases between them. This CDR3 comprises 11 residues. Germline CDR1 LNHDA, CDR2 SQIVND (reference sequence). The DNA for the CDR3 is TGTGCCAGTTTGGCCTGGAATGAGCAGTTCTTC. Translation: CASLAWNEQFF.

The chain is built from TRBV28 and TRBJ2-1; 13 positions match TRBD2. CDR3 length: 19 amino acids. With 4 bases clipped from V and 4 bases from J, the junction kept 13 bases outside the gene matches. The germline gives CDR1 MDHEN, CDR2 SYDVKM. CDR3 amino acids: CASSSLLAGGRPLYNEQFF. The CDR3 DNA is TGTGCCAGCAGTTCCTTACTAGCGGGAGGGAGACCATTGTACAATGAGCAGTTCTTC.

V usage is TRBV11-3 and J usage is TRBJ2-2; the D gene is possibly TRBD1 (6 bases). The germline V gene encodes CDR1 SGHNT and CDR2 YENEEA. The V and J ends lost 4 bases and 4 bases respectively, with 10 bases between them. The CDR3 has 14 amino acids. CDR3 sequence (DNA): TGTGCCAGCAGCTCCGGACAGACCACCGGGGAGCTGTTTTTT. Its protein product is CASSSGQTTGELFF.

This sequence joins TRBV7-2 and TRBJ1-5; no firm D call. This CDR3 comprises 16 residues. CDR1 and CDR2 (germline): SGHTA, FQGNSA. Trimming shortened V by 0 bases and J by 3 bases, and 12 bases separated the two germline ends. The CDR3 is CASSLASGGFNQPQHF. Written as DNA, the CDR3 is TGTGCCAGCAGCTTAGCGTCGGGAGGGTTCAATCAGCCCCAGCATTTT.

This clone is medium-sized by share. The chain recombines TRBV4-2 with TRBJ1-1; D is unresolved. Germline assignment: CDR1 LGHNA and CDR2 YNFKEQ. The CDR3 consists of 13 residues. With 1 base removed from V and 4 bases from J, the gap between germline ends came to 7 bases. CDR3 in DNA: TGTGCCAGCAGCCAAGCCCCAGGCACTGAAGCTTTCTTT. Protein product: CASSQAPGTEAFF.

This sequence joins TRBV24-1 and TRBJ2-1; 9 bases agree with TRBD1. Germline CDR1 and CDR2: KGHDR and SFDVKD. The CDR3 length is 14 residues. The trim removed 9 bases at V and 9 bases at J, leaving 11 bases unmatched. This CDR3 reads CATERTGEISEQFF. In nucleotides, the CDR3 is TGTGCCACCGAAAGGACAGGGGAGATTAGTGAGCAGTTCTTC.

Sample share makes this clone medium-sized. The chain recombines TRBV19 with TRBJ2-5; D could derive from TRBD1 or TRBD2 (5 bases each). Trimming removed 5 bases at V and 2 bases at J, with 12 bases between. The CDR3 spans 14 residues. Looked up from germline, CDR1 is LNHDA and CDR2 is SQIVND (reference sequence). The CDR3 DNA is TGTGCCAGTAGTGAGGGACGGAAACAAGAGACCCAGTACTTC. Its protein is CASSEGRKQETQYF.